Below, 28 T cell receptor beta chains from the same sample are listed, as sequenced in a study of vaccination and CD4 T cells after COVID-19. Sequenced with the Oncomine TCR Beta short-read assay was DNA taken from cultured CD4+ T cells. TCRdb ran MiXCR on the PCR reads and lists one entry per CDR3 protein. Seen here are approximately 17,000 distinct CDR3 sequences, 60% to 80% observed once, and the top ten hold 16%. Treatment here: roughly ten-day PBMC culture with coronavirus spike peptide pools or control peptides (ViraFEST assay). For these TCRs, the target antigens are not known. The sample taken for sequencing was CD4+ T cells from blood, cultured in vitro. The receptors originated from a human donor who had recovered from COVID-19.

The chain uses TRBV10-3 and TRBJ1-6; D might be TRBD1 (6 bases). CDR1 and CDR2 from the germline V gene are ENHRY and SYGVKD. This CDR3 has 13 residues. With 7 bases removed from V and 7 bases from J, the gap between germline ends came to 11 bases. CDR3 sequence: CAIKGQGNSPLHF. The CDR3 DNA is TGTGCCATCAAGGGCCAGGGGAATTCACCCCTCCACTTT.

CDR3 nucleotides: TGCAGTGCTACACAGGGACAGGGGGCTAACTATGGCTACACCTTC. This encodes CSATQGQGANYGYTF. This chain uses TRBV20-1 with TRBJ1-2; 11 positions agree with TRBD1. The CDR3 has 15 amino acids. Looked up from germline, CDR1 is DFQATT and CDR2 is SNEGSKA (reference sequence). J was trimmed by 0 bases and V by 4 bases; bases with no gene match: 4.

This chain uses TRBV28 with TRBJ1-4, with 9 bases fitting TRBD1. Trimming took 5 bases from V and 8 from J; bases not matched to a gene: 9. CDR1 and CDR2 (germline): MDHEN, SYDVKM. This CDR3 comprises 15 residues. CDR3: CASSPPGQGGEKLFF. For the CDR3, the DNA is TGTGCCAGCAGTCCTCCGGGACAGGGAGGGGAAAAACTGTTTTTT. Full variable domain (remainder filled in from reference TRBV28 and TRBJ1-4): DVKVTQSSRYLVKRTGEKVFLECVQDMDHENMFWYRQDPGLGLRLIYFSYDVKMKEKGDIPEGYSVSREKKERFSLILESASTNQTSMYLCASSPPGQGGEKLFFGSGTQLSVL.

V and J are TRBV6-5 and TRBJ2-5, with D hard to call. V gave up 0 bases and J gave up 4 bases, with 9 bases separating them. Per germline, CDR1 MNHEY and CDR2 SVGAGI. CDR3 length: 14 residues. CDR3 in amino acids: CASSYSRRRETQYF. Here the CDR3 DNA reads TGTGCCAGCAGTTACTCGCGTCGCCGAGAGACCCAGTACTTC.

The chain joins TRBV6-1 to TRBJ2-3; possible D gene TRBD2, 6 bases. The germline CDR1 and CDR2 sequences are MNHNS and SASEGT. This CDR3 spans 14 amino acids. Trimming pared 7 bases from V and 4 bases from J, leaving 15 bases between. The CDR3 region is CASIRVPGADTQYF. In DNA, the CDR3 is TGTGCCAGCATTCGGGTTCCGGGGGCAGATACGCAGTATTTT.

The V call is TRBV20-1, the J call TRBJ2-7; no reliable D call. CDR1 is DFQATT and CDR2 is SNEGSKA in the germline V gene (reference sequence). The V gene lost 0 bases and the J gene lost 2 bases, with 8 bases spanning the gap. This CDR3 region has 13 residues. The CDR3 here is CSARDSHTYEQYF. The CDR3 bases are TGCAGTGCTAGAGATTCTCATACCTACGAGCAGTACTTC.

V is TRBV20-1 and J is TRBJ2-1; D could derive from TRBD1 or TRBD2 (5 bases each). The CDR3 sequence is 13 residues long. In germline, CDR1 is DFQATT, CDR2 SNEGSKA (reference sequence). Trimming left V 5 bases short and J 3 bases short, with 11 bases between. This CDR3 is CSASGTVYNEQFF. CDR3 DNA: TGCAGTGCTTCCGGGACGGTCTACAATGAGCAGTTCTTC.

The chain is built from TRBV7-2 and TRBJ2-5; possible D gene TRBD1, 7 bases. V lost 0 bases to trimming and J lost 7 bases, with 9 bases between them. From germline, CDR1 is SGHTA and CDR2 FQGNSA. CDR3 length equals 13 residues. The CDR3 here is CASSLARGVTQYF. In nucleotides, the CDR3 is TGTGCCAGCAGCTTAGCCAGGGGGGTGACCCAGTACTTC.

In its sample, this clonotype was seen a few times. The chain employs TRBV27 and TRBJ2-7, with TRBD2 matching 7 bases. Germline V lookup: CDR1 MNHEY, CDR2 SMNVEV (reference sequence). Trimming cost V 5 bases and J 6 bases; bases outside gene matches: 13. This CDR3 has 15 residues. CDR3 nucleotide sequence: TGTGCCAGCAGTCCCCCCGGGGAGGGGTTGCGCGAGCAGTACTTC. This sequence encodes CASSPPGEGLREQYF.

In DNA, the CDR3 is TGCAGTGCTAGGGGAAGACAGGGTTATGGCTACACCTTC. Its protein product is CSARGRQGYGYTF. The chain couples TRBV20-1 to TRBJ1-2, with 7 bases matching TRBD1. The CDR3 covers 13 residues. The germline V gene has CDR1 DFQATT and CDR2 SNEGSKA (reference sequence). J gave up 5 bases and V 3 bases, and 6 bases lay outside the gene matches.

The chain uses TRBV7-9 and TRBJ2-3; 11 nucleotides align to TRBD1. Germline V gene data show CDR1 as SEHNR and CDR2 as FQNEAQ (reference sequence). The CDR3 extends over 16 amino acids. The V segment lost 3 bases and the J segment 2 bases; nucleotides outside the gene matches: 4. Written as DNA, the CDR3 is TGTGCCAGCAGCTTGGACAGGGGGCCTGACACAGATACGCAGTATTTT. Translating gives CASSLDRGPDTDTQYF. Combining the CDR3 with reference TRBV7-9 and TRBJ2-3 gives the whole variable domain DTGVSQNPRHKITKRGQNVTFRCDPISEHNRLYWYRQTLGQGPEFLTYFQNEAQLEKSRLLSDRFSAERPKGSFSTLEIQRTEQGDSAMYLCASSLDRGPDTDTQYFGPGTRLTVL.

The chain links TRBV6-5 to TRBJ2-1; TRBD1 is a possible D gene (6 bases). Germline V gives CDR1 MNHEY, CDR2 SVGAGI. Trimming stripped 0 bases from V and 15 bases from J, with 15 bases between. The CDR3 spans 13 residues. CDR3 nucleotide sequence: TGTGCCAGCAGTTACTCGGGGGACACGACACGGTTCTTC. Protein: CASSYSGDTTRFF.

This clonotype has a single count. The chain couples TRBV12-3 or TRBV12-4 to TRBJ2-3; D uncertain. V lost 1 base and J lost 1, with 9 bases in between. The CDR3 totals 15 residues. The CDR3 DNA sequence: TGTGCCAGCAGTTTAGAAGTAGACCGCACAGATACGCAGTATTTT. Translation: CASSLEVDRTDTQYF.

This clonotype has just a few counts. This chain joins TRBV7-2 and TRBJ2-2; 8 nucleotides agree with TRBD1. The V and J ends lost 7 bases and 4 bases, in that order; junction bases with no gene match: 14. This CDR3 comprises 17 residues. Germline V lookup: CDR1 SGHTA, CDR2 FQGNSA. This chain's CDR3 is CASIPGGGLRSTGELFF. The CDR3 region has the DNA TGTGCCAGCATCCCAGGGGGCGGACTGCGAAGCACCGGGGAGCTGTTTTTT.

V gene TRBV2 combines with J gene TRBJ2-2; a possible D gene is TRBD1 (6 bases). Germline values: CDR1 SNHLY, CDR2 FYNNEI. Trimming removed 6 bases from V and 1 base from J, with 12 bases in between. This CDR3 is built from 15 residues. CDR3 loop: CASRESDRNTGELFF. The CDR3 DNA is TGTGCCAGCAGAGAATCGGACAGGAACACCGGGGAGCTGTTTTTT.

The chain couples TRBV20-1 to TRBJ1-6; a possible D gene is TRBD1 (6 bases). Germline V gene sequence: CDR1 DFQATT, CDR2 SNEGSKA (reference sequence). V lost 4 bases to trimming and J lost 10 bases, with 20 bases between them. There are 15 residues in the CDR3. The CDR3 reads CSATQGSGADSPLHF. The CDR3 region has the DNA TGCAGTGCTACCCAAGGGTCGGGGGCAGACTCACCCCTCCACTTT.

The genes are TRBV27 and TRBJ1-1; D possibly corresponds to TRBD1 (5 bases). V was shortened by 6 bases and J by 2 bases, with 13 bases between the two germline ends. The length of the CDR3 is 14 residues. The germline CDR1 and CDR2 sequences are MNHEY and SMNVEV (reference sequence). The CDR3, as DNA: TGTGCCAGCAGCCCGGGACGGGTCAACACTGAAGCTTTCTTT. Residues: CASSPGRVNTEAFF.

V usage is TRBV20-1 and J usage is TRBJ1-1; weak D call: TRBD1 (5 bases). Trimming cost V 6 bases and J 4 bases, with 15 bases left between them. Germline CDR1 and CDR2: DFQATT and SNEGSKA (reference sequence). The CDR3 has 13 amino acids. The chain's CDR3 is CSAQGWGPTEAFF. CDR3 nucleotide sequence: TGCAGTGCCCAGGGCTGGGGCCCCACTGAAGCTTTCTTT.

Only a few counts were recorded for this clonotype. This sequence joins TRBV20-1 and TRBJ1-2, with D unclear. The germline gives CDR1 DFQATT, CDR2 SNEGSKA (reference sequence). With 2 bases removed from V and 6 bases from J, the gap between germline ends came to 10 bases. CDR3 length: 12 residues. CDR3 sequence (DNA): TGCAGTGCTAGACTTGGAGGTGATGGCTACACCTTC. This translates into CSARLGGDGYTF.

The chain recombines TRBV24-1 with TRBJ1-5; D is uncertain. The CDR3 runs to 16 residues. Per the germline V gene, CDR1 is KGHDR and CDR2 is SFDVKD. V lost 4 bases, J lost 11 bases, and 23 bases lay in between. CDR3 nucleotides: TGTGCCACCAGTGACTCGGACCGAGGCCCCACAGAGGCCCAGCATTTT. Translating it yields CATSDSDRGPTEAQHF.

This clonotype was detected only a few times. This chain connects TRBV6-1 to TRBJ1-1, with D tentatively TRBD1 (6 bases). The V end was cut by 2 bases, the J end by 2 bases, with 9 bases between. The CDR3 length is 14 residues. Germline V lookup: CDR1 MNHNS, CDR2 SASEGT. CDR3 region: CASSESGTNTEAFF. The CDR3 region has the DNA TGTGCCAGCAGTGAATCCGGGACAAACACTGAAGCTTTCTTT.

A few counts support this clonotype. V and J are TRBV6-2 or TRBV6-3 and TRBJ1-1; no clear D. V was clipped by 2 bases and J by 2 bases, with 12 bases between them. Germline values: CDR1 MNHEY, CDR2 SVGEGT. This CDR3 region has 15 residues. CDR3 residues: CASSYPRTANTEAFF. CDR3 coding DNA: TGTGCCAGCAGTTACCCCAGGACGGCTAACACTGAAGCTTTCTTT.

The chain employs TRBV6-1 and TRBJ1-1; tentative D call: TRBD1 (6 bases). Per the germline V gene, CDR1 is MNHNS and CDR2 is SASEGT. This CDR3 is built from 16 residues. Trimming left V 1 base short and J 4 bases short, with 16 bases between. This CDR3 reads CASSEGFRGQFTEAFF. As DNA, the CDR3 is TGTGCCAGCAGTGAAGGGTTTCGGGGGCAGTTCACTGAAGCTTTCTTT.

V and J are TRBV6-1 and TRBJ2-4, with unresolved D. Germline V gene sequence: CDR1 MNHNS, CDR2 SASEGT. The CDR3 contains 17 residues. Trimming took 6 bases from V and 6 from J, leaving 24 bases between them. CDR3 sequence reads: CASSEPTRILSGNIQYF. CDR3 nucleotides: TGTGCCAGCAGCGAACCCACCCGGATTCTCTCCGGAAACATTCAGTACTTC.

The DNA of the CDR3 is TGTGCCAGCAGTTACTTTGCTAGCGGAGAGGGTAATGAGCAGTTCTTC. Its protein product is CASSYFASGEGNEQFF. The rearrangement uses TRBV6-5 and TRBJ2-1, with 7 bases that match TRBD2. The CDR3 extends over 16 amino acids. J lost 7 bases, V lost 1 base, and 10 bases had no gene match. Germline V gene lookup returns CDR1 MNHEY and CDR2 SVGAGI.

The gene calls are TRBV27 and TRBJ2-5; 9 nucleotides align to TRBD2. V shed 5 bases and J 3 bases; nucleotides not matched to a gene: 10. Per the germline V gene, CDR1 is MNHEY and CDR2 is SMNVEV (reference sequence). The CDR3 totals 16 residues. The CDR3 loop reads CASSRAGGKLKETQYF. As DNA, the CDR3 is TGTGCCAGCAGTCGAGCGGGGGGCAAATTAAAAGAGACCCAGTACTTC.

The chain recombines TRBV20-1 with TRBJ2-2; TRBD1 might be the D (5 bases). CDR3 length: 14 residues. Looked up from germline, CDR1 is DFQATT and CDR2 is SNEGSKA (reference sequence). V was pared by 2 bases and J by 5 bases, with 12 bases between. CDR3 sequence: CSARHRGRTGELFF. CDR3 nucleotides: TGCAGTGCTAGACATAGGGGCCGGACCGGGGAGCTGTTTTTT.

The rearrangement links TRBV6-2 or TRBV6-3 to TRBJ1-5; 8 nucleotides agree with TRBD1. Germline trimming cut 2 bases from V and 7 bases from J; bases unmatched to any gene: 4. CDR1 and CDR2 from the germline V gene are MNHEY and SVGEGT. The CDR3 is made up of 14 amino acids. In nucleotides, the CDR3 is TGTGCCAGCAGTTACCCGGACAGGGTCCAGCCCCAGCATTTT. Protein: CASSYPDRVQPQHF.